These T cell receptor beta chains were read from a single sample in a study of T cells in lung cancer brain metastases. Produced via immunoSEQ multiplex PCR; TCRdb's table is partial and in-frame only. The repertoire holds roughly 4,700 clones, with around 84% as singletons. Sequenced: tumor tissue from the primary lung tumor. Receptors originate from a woman in her forties or fifties with non-small cell lung cancer. Both conserved end residues are part of each CDR3. A D gene is named only where the DNA matches it firmly. Clone size is shown for a subset of rows, as once, few, many or a class of expanded clone.

clone_size	v_call	d_call	j_call	cdr3_aa	cdr3_nt
few	TRBV29-1	.	TRBJ2-6	CSVRAAGANVLTF	TGCAGTGTCCGGGCTGCTGGGGCCAACGTCCTGACTTTC
.	TRBV6-1	.	TRBJ2-2	CASSKQERGELFF	TGTGCCAGCAGTAAACAGGAACGCGGGGAGCTGTTTTTT
.	TRBV5-8	.	TRBJ2-1	CASSLGLGREQFF	TGTGCCAGCAGCTTGGGTTTGGGGCGAGAGCAGTTCTTC
.	TRBV5-4	.	TRBJ1-1	CASSLGTFMNTEAFF	TGTGCCAGCAGCCTCGGGACTTTCATGAACACTGAAGCTTTCTTT
.	TRBV30	.	TRBJ1-3	CAWSGSGTAGNIIYF	TGTGCCTGGAGTGGGTCCGGGACGGCTGGAAACATCATATATTTT
.	TRBV13	TRBD2	TRBJ2-1	CASSLAAGVLLYNEQFF	TGTGCCAGCAGCTTAGCGGCGGGAGTTCTCTTGTATAATGAGCAGTTCTTC
.	TRBV9	.	TRBJ1-6	CASSPRPSGYNSPLHF	TGTGCCAGCAGCCCCCGCCCCTCAGGTTATAATTCACCCCTCCACTTT
once	TRBV6-1	.	TRBJ1-1	CASSARDMNTEAFF	TGTGCCAGCAGTGCCCGGGACATGAACACTGAAGCTTTCTTT
.	TRBV5-1	TRBD2	TRBJ2-2	CASSPGTTHTGELFF	TGCGCCAGCAGCCCCGGGACTACGCACACCGGGGAGCTGTTTTTT
.	TRBV9	.	TRBJ1-5	CASSLVVSKNQPQHF	TGTGCCAGCAGTCTCGTGGTGTCTAAGAATCAGCCCCAGCATTTT
.	TRBV5-3	.	TRBJ1-3	CARSPRRLSGGNTIYF	TGTGCCAGAAGCCCACGCAGGTTATCGGGTGGAAACACCATATATTTT
.	TRBV30	TRBD1	TRBJ1-5	CAWSYGGTGYRQPQHF	TGTGCCTGGAGTTACGGGGGGACAGGGTACCGCCAGCCCCAGCATTTT
.	TRBV4-1	TRBD2	TRBJ2-1	CASSQDPTSSGNNEQFF	TGCGCCAGCAGCCAAGATCCGACGTCTAGCGGGAACAATGAGCAGTTCTTC
.	TRBV6-5	.	TRBJ2-2	CASSGETGELFF	TGTGCCAGCAGCGGGGAAACCGGGGAGCTGTTTTTT
once	TRBV4-1	.	TRBJ2-1	CASSPTGPGGAIDNEQFF	TGCGCCAGCAGCCCGACAGGCCCCGGGGGCGCGATCGACAATGAGCAGTTCTTC
.	TRBV5-1	.	TRBJ2-7	CASSSAGTSYEQYF	TGCGCCAGCAGCAGCGCCGGGACTTCCTACGAGCAGTACTTC
.	TRBV5-4	.	TRBJ2-3	CASSFSGTSTDTQYF	TGTGCCAGCAGCTTTAGTGGGACGAGCACAGATACGCAGTATTTT
.	TRBV2	.	TRBJ2-1	CASKVGLVDEQFF	TGTGCCAGCAAGGTAGGCCTAGTCGATGAGCAGTTCTTC
once	TRBV19	TRBD1	TRBJ2-1	CASSRGQGGEQFF	TGTGCCAGTAGTAGGGGACAGGGGGGTGAGCAGTTCTTC
.	TRBV19	TRBD2	TRBJ2-1	CASSKRGNANINNEQFF	TGTGCCAGTAGCAAGCGGGGTAACGCAAACATAAACAATGAGCAATTCTTC
.	TRBV5-1	.	TRBJ2-7	CASSTLSSYEQYF	TGCGCCAGCAGCACACTCAGCTCCTACGAGCAGTACTTC
.	TRBV6-5	.	TRBJ2-5	CASSYRGQETQYF	TGTGCCAGCAGTTACAGGGGGCAAGAGACCCAGTACTTC
.	TRBV11-3	TRBD2	TRBJ2-7	CASSLGRTSGGMAEQYF	TGTGCCAGCAGCTTAGGGAGGACTAGCGGGGGCATGGCCGAGCAGTACTTC
once	TRBV2	TRBD2	TRBJ2-5	CASSRTSGGKETQYF	TGTGCCAGCAGTCGGACTAGCGGGGGAAAAGAGACCCAATACTTC
.	TRBV6-5	.	TRBJ2-7	CASSYSGGPPNEQYF	TGTGCCAGCAGTTACTCAGGCGGGCCGCCTAACGAGCAGTACTTC
.	TRBV19	.	TRBJ1-1	CASSINGQTSAFF	TGTGCCAGTAGTATTAACGGGCAAACCTCGGCTTTCTTT
.	TRBV5-1	.	TRBJ2-7	CASSLGVGRFSYEQYF	TGCGCCAGCAGCTTGGGGGTCGGGAGATTCTCCTACGAGCAGTACTTC
.	TRBV2	TRBD2	TRBJ2-3	CASRGLAGYTDTQYF	TGTGCCAGCAGGGGACTAGCGGGTTACACAGATACGCAGTATTTT
.	TRBV5-3	TRBD1	TRBJ1-2	CARSSSRDREGYGYTF	TGTGCCAGAAGCTCCTCTCGGGACAGGGAAGGCTATGGCTACACCTTC
once	TRBV7-6	.	TRBJ2-1	CASSTNGVSEQFF	TGTGCCAGTAGTACTAACGGTGTATCTGAGCAGTTCTTC
once	TRBV10-3	TRBD1	TRBJ2-4	CAIRATGDPINIQYF	TGTGCCATCAGGGCGACAGGGGACCCAATAAACATTCAGTACTTC
.	TRBV18	TRBD2	TRBJ2-7	CASSTRVPGREGYEQYF	TGTGCCAGCTCTACCAGGGTCCCAGGGCGGGAGGGCTACGAGCAGTACTTC
.	TRBV28	.	TRBJ1-2	CASSLAGSGYGYTF	TGTGCCAGCAGTTTAGCAGGGAGTGGATATGGCTACACCTTC
.	TRBV7-2	.	TRBJ1-4	CASSQSPGEKLFF	TGTGCCAGCAGCCAATCACCAGGGGAAAAACTGTTTTTT
.	TRBV2	TRBD1	TRBJ2-3	CASMIGIGQGSTDTQYF	TGTGCCAGCATGATAGGTATAGGACAGGGTAGCACAGATACGCAGTATTTT
.	TRBV5-4	.	TRBJ2-3	CASSSQGRDTQYF	TGTGCCAGCAGCTCGCAGGGGAGAGATACGCAGTATTTT
.	TRBV6-4	TRBD2	TRBJ2-3	CASSERETDTQYF	TGTGCCAGCAGTGAGCGGGAGACAGATACGCAGTATTTT
.	TRBV12-5	.	TRBJ2-2	CASGLGTDGAGELFF	TGTGCTAGTGGTTTGGGGACAGATGGGGCCGGGGAGCTGTTTTTT
once	TRBV7-6	.	TRBJ2-5	CASSSRSRGVQVETQYF	TGTGCCAGCAGCTCACGATCTAGGGGGGTGCAAGTCGAGACCCAGTACTTC
.	TRBV5-1	.	TRBJ2-1	CASSLGELAPRYNEQFF	TGCGCTAGCAGCTTGGGGGAGCTTGCCCCTCGTTACAATGAGCAGTTCTTC
.	TRBV19	.	TRBJ1-1	CASRWGGTEAFF	TGTGCCAGTAGATGGGGTGGCACTGAAGCTTTCTTT
.	TRBV19	TRBD2	TRBJ2-2	CASSSLAGDTGELFF	TGTGCCAGTAGTTCCCTAGCGGGAGATACCGGGGAGCTGTTTTTT
.	TRBV18	TRBD2	TRBJ2-7	CASSPGGSGGIGEQYF	TGTGCCAGCTCACCCGGCGGGTCGGGAGGAATCGGCGAGCAGTACTTC
.	TRBV21-1	.	TRBJ2-5	CASSKQETQYF	TGTGCCAGCAGCAAACAAGAGACCCAGTACTTC
.	TRBV6-1	TRBD1	TRBJ1-4	CASRKGQGTNEKLFF	TGTGCCAGCAGAAAGGGACAGGGGACTAATGAAAAACTGTTTTTT